This note documents a single T cell receptor (beta chain) sequence. The same CDR3 arises from other DNA sequences in this sample as well. This sample stems from a study of control samples from healthy donors and cancer patients. This CDR3 is 13 amino acids long. Trimming took off 5 bases at V and 5 bases at J, with 10 bases between the two ends. Germline CDR1 reads LNHDA; CDR2 reads SQIVND (reference sequence). Measured with immunoSEQ multiplex PCR; TCRdb has only the in-frame clones, and not every one. The top ten hold roughly 8% of the sample, which has around 130,000 clones, roughly nine tenths seen once.

Sequencing input: PBMCs. The source of this sequence is a man aged 50-60 years with head and neck cancer. The J gene is TRBJ2-1, the V gene TRBV19; TRBD2 is a possible D gene (6 bases). This CDR3 reads CASSPDYDNEQFF. As DNA, the CDR3 is TGTGCCAGTAGTCCGGACTATGACAATGAGCAGTTCTTC. The full variable domain, in which reference TRBV19 and TRBJ2-1 provide the parts outside the CDR3, is DGGITQSPKYLFRKEGQNVTLSCEQNLNHDAMYWYRQDPGQGLRLIYYSQIVNDFQKGDIAEGYSVSREKKESFPLTVTSAQKNPTAFYLCASSPDYDNEQFFGPGTRLTVL.